The 21 T cell receptor beta chains presented below share a single source sample, sequenced in a study of molecular identifiers for immune sequencing clone quantification. Using its own MiXCR run on the PCR reads, TCRdb lists one record per CDR3 protein. The sample lists over 600,000 distinct CDR3 sequences, nearly 20% occurring once. The sequencing input was naive CD8+ T cells from blood, with Jurkat cell RNA spiked in. Subset of the sample: FACS-sorted CD8+CD4-CCR7+CD45RA+ naive T cells. These receptors were obtained from a human donor in good health. Some libraries in this study had Jurkat cell RNA spiked in.

Comment on this clonotype: A much larger clonotype is one base distant, so this may be a read error. The chain has TRBV7-9 and TRBJ1-2; 7 bases map to TRBD1. This CDR3 comprises 15 residues. Germline assignment: CDR1 SEHNR and CDR2 FQNEAQ (reference sequence). CDR3 DNA: TGTGCCAGCAGCCGGGAAGGGGGACAGAGATATGGCCACACCTTC. The encoded protein is CASSREGGQRYGHTF. Drawing the rest from reference TRBV7-9 and TRBJ1-2, the complete variable domain is DTGVSQNPRHKITKRGQNVTFRCDPISEHNRLYWYRQTLGQGPEFLTYFQNEAQLEKSRLLSDRFSAERPKGSFSTLEIQRTEQGDSAMYLCASSREGGQRYGHTFGSGTRLTVV.

This clonotype was detected a few times. This chain uses TRBV7-9 with TRBJ1-2, with 7 bases aligning to TRBD1. The V gene end was trimmed by 5 bases and the J gene end by 8 bases; junction bases not matched to a gene: 14. This CDR3 has 15 residues. Germline V gene lookup returns CDR1 SEHNR and CDR2 FQNEAQ (reference sequence). CDR3 nucleotides: TGTGCCAGCAGCCCTACGGAGAAGGGGGCTTGGGGCTACACCTTC. Its protein product is CASSPTEKGAWGYTF. The full variable domain, completed using reference TRBV7-9 and TRBJ1-2, is DTGVSQNPRHKITKRGQNVTFRCDPISEHNRLYWYRQTLGQGPEFLTYFQNEAQLEKSRLLSDRFSAERPKGSFSTLEIQRTEQGDSAMYLCASSPTEKGAWGYTFGSGTRLTVV.

This clonotype turned up a few times. The chain has TRBV5-6 and TRBJ2-5; a possible D gene is TRBD1 (5 bases). Germline CDR1 SGHDT, CDR2 YYEEEE. V lost 4 bases to trimming and J lost 0 bases, with 10 bases between them. CDR3 size: 14 residues. The CDR3 bases are TGTGCCAGCAGCCTCACGGACAACCAAGAGACCCAGTACTTC. Translation: CASSLTDNQETQYF.

This clonotype was observed many times. V is TRBV2 and J is TRBJ1-4; D ambiguous. The germline CDR1 and CDR2 sequences are SNHLY and FYNNEI. The CDR3 totals 14 residues. V lost 1 base and J lost 4, with 7 bases in between. The CDR3 region is CASSEDSHNEKLFF. CDR3 DNA sequence: TGTGCCAGCAGTGAAGACAGCCATAATGAAAAACTGTTTTTT.

In this sample, this clonotype turned up a few times. For the CDR3, the DNA is TGTGCCACCAGTGGGGGGGCCGGGGGAGGCACAGATACGCAGTATTTT. The encoded protein is CATSGGAGGGTDTQYF. This chain connects TRBV24-1 to TRBJ2-3; D possibly matches TRBD1 or TRBD2 (6 bases each). CDR1 and CDR2 (germline): KGHDR, SFDVKD. With 5 bases removed from V and 1 base from J, the gap between germline ends came to 15 bases. The CDR3 has 16 residues.

DNA of the CDR3: TGTGCCAGCAGTTACGGACTAGCGGGGGCCTTGAACACCGGGGAGCTGTTTTTT. It specifies CASSYGLAGALNTGELFF. V and J are TRBV12-3 or TRBV12-4 and TRBJ2-2, with 13 bases identical to TRBD2. The CDR3 spans 18 residues. The junction had 6 bases not matched to a gene; V was cut back by 4 bases and J by 1 base.

CDR3 amino acids: CASSDRAQTYEQYF. In DNA, the CDR3 is TGTGCCAGCAGTGACAGGGCCCAAACTTACGAGCAGTACTTC. The chain recombines TRBV27 with TRBJ2-7, with TRBD1 matching 7 bases. The CDR3 is made up of 14 amino acids. Losses at the gene ends were 5 bases for V and 4 bases for J; bases not matched to a gene: 8. From germline, CDR1 is MNHEY and CDR2 SMNVEV (reference sequence).

The count of this clonotype is one. Since a much larger clone is just one base distant, this may be a read error. This chain links TRBV21-1 with TRBJ2-7; TRBD1, the D gene given by the table, was not confirmed from the DNA. TRBV21-1 is a pseudogene segment. CDR3 length equals 14 residues. DNA of the CDR3: TGTGCCAGCAGCAAAAGGGGGCGGGTCTACGAGCAGTACTTC. Translation gives CASSKRGRVYEQYF.

The rearrangement links TRBV12-3 or TRBV12-4 to TRBJ2-5; TRBD2 might be the D (5 bases). With 5 bases removed from V and 2 bases from J, the gap between germline ends came to 18 bases. The CDR3 has 16 residues. CDR3 DNA: TGTGCCAGCAGTATCACCGGAGGACGCTATCAAGAGACCCAGTACTTC. Its protein product is CASSITGGRYQETQYF.

The gene calls are TRBV6-2 or TRBV6-3 and TRBJ2-7; 10 bases align to TRBD2. Germline V gene sequence: CDR1 MNHEY, CDR2 SVGEGT. Losses at the gene ends were 6 bases for V and 3 bases for J; bases not matched to a gene: 8. The CDR3 totals 15 residues. The DNA for the CDR3 is TGTGCCAGCAGAAGGTCTAGCGGGGGAGACTACGAGCAGTACTTC. It yields the protein CASRRSSGGDYEQYF.

This clonotype was counted only a few times. The gene calls are TRBV12-3 or TRBV12-4 and TRBJ1-4; TRBD1 is a possible D gene (5 bases). The length of the CDR3 is 14 residues. V was clipped by 6 bases and J by 9 bases, with 17 bases between them. Here the CDR3 reads CASRAGTAQQKLFF. The CDR3 DNA sequence: TGTGCCAGCAGGGCCGGGACGGCCCAACAAAAACTGTTTTTT.

This clonotype was counted only a few times. The rearrangement joins TRBV9 to TRBJ2-7; unclear D gene. V gave up 2 bases and J gave up 0 bases, with 9 bases separating them. The CDR3 has 14 residues. The germline gives CDR1 SGDLS, CDR2 YYNGEE. CDR3 protein: CASSVLPVSYEQYF. DNA of the CDR3: TGTGCCAGCAGCGTCCTTCCGGTCTCCTACGAGCAGTACTTC.

This clonotype was seen a handful of times. The rearrangement uses TRBV10-2 and TRBJ2-2, with 14 bases identical to TRBD2. The length of the CDR3 is 15 residues. The ends lost 6 bases at V and 5 bases at J; junction bases unmatched: 2. Germline-derived CDR1 and CDR2 are WSHSY and SAAADI. CDR3 DNA: TGCGCCAGCAGCTGGACTAGCGGGGGGACCGGGGAGCTGTTTTTT. Translation: CASSWTSGGTGELFF.

This clonotype was seen just once. A clone one base away is much larger, so this may be a read error. J is TRBJ2-1 and V is TRBV27, with 9 bases matching TRBD2. V gave up 4 bases and J gave up 9 bases; unmatched junction bases: 7. Germline CDR1 is MNHEY and CDR2 is SMNVEV (reference sequence). This CDR3 has 14 amino acids. The CDR3 sequence is CASSWASGVGEQFF. The CDR3 DNA follows: TGTGCCAGCAGTTGGGCTAGCGGGGTCGGTGAGCAGTTCTTC.

Remarks on this clonotype: Compared with germline, one end of the junction differs, possibly owing to a read error. CDR3 amino acids: CASSPGTAGTGDDTQYF. The CDR3 nucleotides read TGTGCCAGCAGCCCTGGGACCGCAGGGACAGGCGACGATACACAGTATTTT. The V and J genes are TRBV7-8 and TRBJ2-3, with 8 bases matching TRBD1. This CDR3 has 17 residues. Germline values: CDR1 SGHVS, CDR2 FQNEAQ.

In its sample, this clonotype was seen many times. This chain links TRBV7-9 with TRBJ2-7; 7 bases align to TRBD1. V gave up 6 bases and J gave up 2 bases; unmatched junction bases: 7. The CDR3 has 14 amino acids. From germline, CDR1 is SEHNR and CDR2 FQNEAQ (reference sequence). DNA of the CDR3: TGTGCCAGCAGTTTACCGGGACAGCCCTACGAGCAGTACTTC. Protein: CASSLPGQPYEQYF.

This clonotype was observed many times. The rearrangement uses TRBV7-2 and TRBJ1-2; D remains ambiguous. V shed 5 bases and J shed 1 base, with 8 bases lying between them. CDR1 is SGHTA, CDR2 FQGNSA, per germline. This CDR3 region has 13 residues. In DNA form, the CDR3 reads TGTGCCAGCAGCACAACAAATAACTATGGCTACACCTTC. It yields the protein CASSTTNNYGYTF. Variable domain in full (rest from reference TRBV7-2 and TRBJ1-2): GAGVSQSPSNKVTEKGKDVELRCDPISGHTALYWYRQSLGQGLEFLIYFQGNSAPDKSGLPSDRFSAERTGGSVSTLTIQRTQQEDSAVYLCASSTTNNYGYTFGSGTRLTVV.

This clonotype was detected only a few times. This sequence joins TRBV30 and TRBJ2-7, with D maybe TRBD1 (6 bases). The CDR3 has 16 amino acids. The germline V gene encodes CDR1 GTSNPN and CDR2 SVGIG (reference sequence). With 3 bases removed from V and 1 base from J, the gap between germline ends came to 19 bases. The CDR3 sequence: CAWSLWGRGMSYEQYF. CDR3 nucleotides: TGTGCCTGGAGCCTCTGGGGTAGGGGGATGTCCTACGAGCAGTACTTC. Full variable domain (missing parts from reference TRBV30 and TRBJ2-7): SQTIHQWPATLVQPVGSPLSLECTVEGTSNPNLYWYRQAAGRGLQLLFYSVGIGQISSEVPQNLSASRPQDRQFILSSKKLLLSDSGFYLCAWSLWGRGMSYEQYFGPGTRLTVT.

The sample holds a few counts of this clonotype. The chain couples TRBV19 to TRBJ2-4; TRBD2 aligns across 10 bases. Germline assignment: CDR1 LNHDA and CDR2 SQIVND (reference sequence). The trim removed 6 bases at V and 4 bases at J, leaving 6 bases unmatched. This CDR3 has 15 residues. CDR3 DNA: TGTGCCAGTAGGGACCTAGCGGGGGATAAAAACATTCAGTACTTC. Translation: CASRDLAGDKNIQYF.

In its sample, this clonotype was seen many times. The rearrangement links TRBV3-1 to TRBJ2-2, with D unclear. Germline V CDR1 and CDR2: LGHDT, YNNKEL (reference sequence). The CDR3 has 16 residues. V lost 1 base and J lost 6, with 15 bases in between. The CDR3 sequence is CASSQGLALLSGELFF. The CDR3, as DNA: TGTGCCAGCAGCCAAGGGCTCGCCCTTCTCTCCGGGGAGCTGTTTTTT.

The chain uses TRBV7-9 and TRBJ2-1; 10 nucleotides align to TRBD2. The length of the CDR3 is 15 residues. V shed 7 bases, J shed 8 bases, and the junction held 11 bases outside the gene matches. Germline assignment: CDR1 SEHNR and CDR2 FQNEAQ (reference sequence). CDR3 nucleotides: TGTGCCAGCAAAAATTTAGCGGGAGGCCTGGATGAGCAGTTCTTC. It yields the protein CASKNLAGGLDEQFF.